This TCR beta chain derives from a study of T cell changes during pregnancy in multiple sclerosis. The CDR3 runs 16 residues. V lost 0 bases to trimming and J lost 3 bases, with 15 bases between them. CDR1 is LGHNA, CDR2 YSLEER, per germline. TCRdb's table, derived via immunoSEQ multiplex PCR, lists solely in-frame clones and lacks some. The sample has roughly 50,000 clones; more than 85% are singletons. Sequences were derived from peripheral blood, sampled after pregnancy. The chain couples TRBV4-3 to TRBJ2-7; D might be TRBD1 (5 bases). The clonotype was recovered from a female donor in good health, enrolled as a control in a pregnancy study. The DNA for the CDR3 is TGCGCCAGCAGCCAAGATTGGATCAGGGATGTCTACGAGCAGTACTTC. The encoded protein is CASSQDWIRDVYEQYF.